The subject of this entry is one TCR beta chain. Its antigen is not known. This entry comes from a study of OX40 agonist ivuxolimab in advanced cancers. The wider study: Earlier anti-PD-1, anti-PD-L1 or anti-CTLA-4 therapy was permitted; about 44% had received some. Study-level findings and limits: Some nonresponders likewise displayed low normalized T-cell clonal expansion. In the 0.1 to 3.0 mg/kg range, CD4+ and CD8+ blood T cells had expanded clonally by week 6.

Trimming cost V 6 bases and J 6 bases, with 6 bases left between them. CDR1 is MNHEY, CDR2 SVGAGI, per germline. The CDR3 runs to 11 residues. Generated by immunoSEQ multiplex PCR, the TCRdb table keeps only in-frame clones and is missing some. The table lists tens of thousands of clones, about 81% of them singletons. The sequences come from CD4+ or CD8+ T cells sorted from blood, collected in a trial of the OX40 agonist ivuxolimab. The V and J genes are TRBV6-5 and TRBJ2-1; no firm D call. This sequence originates from an adult with an advanced solid tumor such as melanoma, head and neck, liver or kidney cancer. CDR3 amino acids: CASRAVNEQFF. The CDR3 DNA follows: TGTGCCAGCAGGGCAGTCAATGAGCAGTTCTTC.